One T cell receptor beta chain is described in this entry. What antigen it recognizes has not been identified. No base quality information exists; no much larger clone differs at one position. The data stem from a study of T cell clonotyping in hematopoietic cell transplantation (dated by TCRdb to the early 2020s). General notes on the study: A total of 110 to 150 blood samples were gathered in the study from under 40 consecutive transplant recipients along with their related donors. Recruitment of patients was conducted between late 2015 and January 2017, and follow-up was continued until late 2020 or death.

Blood samples for TCR beta sequencing were provided by related transplant donors. Nuclei Lysis Solution was used to extract genomic DNA from fresh or cryopreserved unfractionated peripheral blood mononuclear cells. The CDR3 has 15 amino acids, counting the end cysteine and phenylalanine. Only the CDR3 DNA stays, 45 bases, in frame from base 1. V is reduced by 7 bases and J by 0 bases, leaving a spacing of 13 bases between them. Sequences SGHAT (CDR1) and FQNNGV (CDR2) are obtained from the germline V gene. TCR beta CDR3 regions were amplified from genomic DNA with the immunoSEQ assay, a bias-controlled multiplex PCR using V- and J-specific primers. In a second PCR step, the CDR3 amplicons were tagged with a proprietary barcode plus Illumina adapter sequences. An Illumina MiSeq instrument was used to sequence the CDR3 libraries. Per the authors' processing: Export and quality control were performed with immunoSEQ Analyzer 3.0, and downstream analyses were performed with R Bioconductor and Immunarch. Only productive rearrangements in the normalized downsampled data set went into calculating the repertoire metrics. Pathologically expanded clonotypes were defined as those larger than 5 templates in the normalized cohort. The Inverse Simpson Index was used to measure repertoire diversity. To capture all clonotypes, the CMV-specificity analyses were run on the non-normalized data set. Here the immuneACCESS table is served through TCRdb, limited to in-frame sequences with V and J called. Missing clones are a known gap in these copies; in checked studies unresolved V genes cover under half, and the rest lacks a known reason. The DNA gave D and trimming, while V, J and clone size come from that table. The sample records 15,000 or so clones, 71% of which are singletons. The ten largest clones represent approximately 9% of the sample.

Broad study findings and their caveats: The sample size was limited, and because cells were not sorted, the contributions of CD4 and CD8 repertoires could not be separated. Recipient repertoires showed only a small fraction of overlap with donor repertoires, and over 95% appeared de novo at the given depth. Broader posttransplant TCR repertoire diversity was predicted by donor and pretransplant recipient Inverse Simpson Index values. Recipient TCR diversity fell after transplant, with pathologically expanded clonotypes rising progressively from day 30 to day 180.

The sequence derives from a woman aged 60-70 years in good health. Some clones in this sample may be carry-over from other donors' samples. Material for sequencing was peripheral blood mononuclear cells. This chain joins TRBV11-2 to TRBJ1-3, with a tentative D gene TRBD1 over 5 matching bases. The DNA sequence reads TGTGCCAGCACCATTGCAGGGTTCTCTGGAAACACCATATATTTT. This translates into CASTIAGFSGNTIYF.